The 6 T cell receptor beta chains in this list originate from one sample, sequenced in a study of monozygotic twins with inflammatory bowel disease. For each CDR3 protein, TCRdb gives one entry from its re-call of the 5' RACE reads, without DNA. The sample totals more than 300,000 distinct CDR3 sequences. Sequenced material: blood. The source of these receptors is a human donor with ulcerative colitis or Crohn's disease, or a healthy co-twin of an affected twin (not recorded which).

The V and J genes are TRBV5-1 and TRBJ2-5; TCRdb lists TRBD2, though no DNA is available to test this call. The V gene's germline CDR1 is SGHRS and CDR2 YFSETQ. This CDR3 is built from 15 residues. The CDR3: CASSLAPSPSESQYF.

The CDR3 region is CASSQMGGQDTQYF. This chain joins TRBV2 and TRBJ2-3; TCRdb indicates TRBD1, and absent DNA this call remains unverified. The germline gives CDR1 SNHLY, CDR2 FYNNEI. CDR3 length: 14 residues. Based on the CDR3 plus reference TRBV2 and TRBJ2-3, the full variable domain is EPEVTQTPSHQVTQMGQEVILRCVPISNHLYFYWYRQILGQKVEFLVSFYNNEISEKSEIFDDQFSVERPDGSNFTLKIRSTKLEDSAMYFCASSQMGGQDTQYFGPGTRLTVL.

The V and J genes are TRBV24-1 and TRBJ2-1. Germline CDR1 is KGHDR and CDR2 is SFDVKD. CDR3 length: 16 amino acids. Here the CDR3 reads CATSESQMGWGNEQFF.

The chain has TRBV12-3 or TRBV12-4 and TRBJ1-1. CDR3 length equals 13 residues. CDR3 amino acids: CASSLRGQGEAFF.

CDR3 region: CASRQTVTYEQYF. The V gene is TRBV6-6, the J gene TRBJ2-7; the D call of TRBD1 rests on TCRdb alone, since no DNA is present to check it. The CDR3 runs to 13 residues. In germline, CDR1 is MNHNY, CDR2 SVGAGI (reference sequence).

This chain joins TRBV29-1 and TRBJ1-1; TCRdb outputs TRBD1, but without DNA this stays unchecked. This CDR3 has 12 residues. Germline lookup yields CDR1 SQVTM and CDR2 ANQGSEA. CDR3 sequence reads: CSCLQGLAEAFF.